This is a list of T cell receptor beta chains from one sample in a study of graft-versus-host responses after intestinal transplantation. The repertoire was sequenced with immunoSEQ multiplex PCR; TCRdb's copy has only in-frame clones and lacks some. The profile shows about 45,000 clones, about 91% of them singletons. Sequenced here: PBMCs, sampled 524 days after transplant. These receptors were taken from a human patient who received an intestinal transplant, so some T cells may come from the graft donor. Both conserved end residues are part of each CDR3. The order of the fields is D gene, clone size, V gene, J gene, CDR3 DNA, CDR3 protein. The D gene is left open where the match is weak. Some rows have no size entry. The others give once, few or many, or a class for an expanded clone.

d_gene: -
abundance: -
v_gene: TRBV5-4
j_gene: TRBJ2-4
CDR3nt: TGTGCCAGCAGCCCCCCCGGTGTGGCCAAAAACATTCAGTACTTC
CDR3aa: CASSPPGVAKNIQYF

d_gene: -
abundance: -
v_gene: TRBV9
j_gene: TRBJ1-5
CDR3nt: TGTGCCAGCAGCGTAGGGGGAGGCCCTAACCAGCCCCAGCATTTT
CDR3aa: CASSVGGGPNQPQHF

d_gene: TRBD1
abundance: -
v_gene: TRBV4-3
j_gene: TRBJ1-4
CDR3nt: TGCGCCAGCAGTCCCGACAGGGAGAATGAAAAACTGTTTTTT
CDR3aa: CASSPDRENEKLFF

d_gene: -
abundance: -
v_gene: TRBV15
j_gene: TRBJ1-2
CDR3nt: TGTGCCACCAGCAGCAGTTCTACGGGCGGCTACACCTTC
CDR3aa: CATSSSSTGGYTF

d_gene: TRBD2
abundance: -
v_gene: TRBV7-3
j_gene: TRBJ2-3
CDR3nt: TGTGCCAGCAGCGTCGGACTAGAAGCAGATACGCAGTATTTT
CDR3aa: CASSVGLEADTQYF

d_gene: -
abundance: -
v_gene: TRBV2
j_gene: TRBJ1-6
CDR3nt: TGTGCCAGCAGTGCCCTGAGCTCCTATAATTCACCCCTCCACTTT
CDR3aa: CASSALSSYNSPLHF

d_gene: -
abundance: -
v_gene: TRBV2
j_gene: TRBJ1-1
CDR3nt: TGTGCCAGCAGTGACTCGGCAGGGCGGAACACTGAAGCTTTCTTT
CDR3aa: CASSDSAGRNTEAFF

d_gene: TRBD1
abundance: -
v_gene: TRBV28
j_gene: TRBJ1-3
CDR3nt: TGTGCCAGCAGTTTAAATGACAGGGCGGCCATATATTTT
CDR3aa: CASSLNDRAAIYF

d_gene: -
abundance: once
v_gene: TRBV5-4
j_gene: TRBJ2-2
CDR3nt: TGTGCCAGCAGCTATTCAGGGGCAGGGGGGGAGCTGTTTTTT
CDR3aa: CASSYSGAGGELFF

d_gene: -
abundance: -
v_gene: TRBV7-3
j_gene: TRBJ1-5
CDR3nt: TGTGCCAGCAGCTTAACCGTAGGAGAAGAGGGGGGGACCAATCAGCCCCAGCATTTT
CDR3aa: CASSLTVGEEGGTNQPQHF

d_gene: TRBD2
abundance: -
v_gene: TRBV19
j_gene: TRBJ2-5
CDR3nt: TGTGCCAGTAGTATAGTGGGCGGGAGGACCCAAGAGACCCAGTACTTC
CDR3aa: CASSIVGGRTQETQYF

d_gene: -
abundance: -
v_gene: TRBV11-2
j_gene: TRBJ1-3
CDR3nt: TGTGCCAGCAGCCCCAACCCTAGCTCTGGAAACACCATATATTTT
CDR3aa: CASSPNPSSGNTIYF

d_gene: TRBD2
abundance: -
v_gene: TRBV7-3
j_gene: TRBJ2-1
CDR3nt: TGTGCCAGCAGCCCCTGGACTAGCGGGAGAGTCAATGAGCAGTTCTTC
CDR3aa: CASSPWTSGRVNEQFF

d_gene: -
abundance: -
v_gene: TRBV6-5
j_gene: TRBJ1-1
CDR3nt: TGTGCCAGCTCTACAGGGACGCCCGTTATTGAAGCTTTCTTT
CDR3aa: CASSTGTPVIEAFF

d_gene: -
abundance: -
v_gene: TRBV28
j_gene: TRBJ1-1
CDR3nt: TGTGCCAGCAGGTCTTACGGGGGTAACACTGAAGCTTTCTTT
CDR3aa: CASRSYGGNTEAFF

d_gene: -
abundance: -
v_gene: TRBV6-5
j_gene: TRBJ1-5
CDR3nt: TGTGCCAGCATCAAAGGAGCGGGGGACAATCAGCCCCAGCATTTT
CDR3aa: CASIKGAGDNQPQHF

d_gene: -
abundance: few
v_gene: TRBV10-3
j_gene: TRBJ2-1
CDR3nt: TGTGCCATCGGGGTGGGATCCTCTGGGGATGAGCAGTTCTTC
CDR3aa: CAIGVGSSGDEQFF

d_gene: -
abundance: -
v_gene: TRBV6-1
j_gene: TRBJ1-1
CDR3nt: TGTGCCAGCAGTGAAAATACTCTCACTGAAGCTTTCTTT
CDR3aa: CASSENTLTEAFF

d_gene: -
abundance: -
v_gene: TRBV6-6
j_gene: TRBJ1-5
CDR3nt: TGTGCCAGCAACTCGGGGAGGGGCAGAATCCAGCCCCAGCATTTT
CDR3aa: CASNSGRGRIQPQHF

d_gene: -
abundance: -
v_gene: TRBV28
j_gene: TRBJ2-7
CDR3nt: TGTGCCAGCAGAATAACAGGGAGGGGATACGAGCAGTACTTC
CDR3aa: CASRITGRGYEQYF

d_gene: -
abundance: -
v_gene: TRBV7-9
j_gene: TRBJ1-4
CDR3nt: TGTGCCAGCAGCCCGTTTAGTACAGGGCATCTTTATGAAAAACTGTTTTTT
CDR3aa: CASSPFSTGHLYEKLFF

d_gene: TRBD1
abundance: -
v_gene: TRBV11-1
j_gene: TRBJ1-1
CDR3nt: TGTGCCAGCACCCAAAGACAGGGGAACACTGAAGCTTTCTTT
CDR3aa: CASTQRQGNTEAFF

d_gene: TRBD2
abundance: -
v_gene: TRBV13
j_gene: TRBJ2-1
CDR3nt: TGTGCCAGCAGCTTCGCCATTACTAGCGGGAGGCCTAGTCACAATGAGCAGTTCTTC
CDR3aa: CASSFAITSGRPSHNEQFF

d_gene: TRBD2
abundance: -
v_gene: TRBV6-1
j_gene: TRBJ2-7
CDR3nt: TGTGCCAGCACCACCCCGGGACTATCATACGAGCAGTACTTC
CDR3aa: CASTTPGLSYEQYF

d_gene: TRBD1
abundance: -
v_gene: TRBV7-9
j_gene: TRBJ2-7
CDR3nt: TGTGCCAGCACCGACAGGGTGTACGAGCAGTACTTC
CDR3aa: CASTDRVYEQYF

d_gene: -
abundance: -
v_gene: TRBV5-1
j_gene: TRBJ2-5
CDR3nt: TGCGCCAGCAGCTTGGACATTTGGGCGATGCAAGAGACCCAGTACTTC
CDR3aa: CASSLDIWAMQETQYF

d_gene: TRBD1
abundance: -
v_gene: TRBV18
j_gene: TRBJ2-3
CDR3nt: TGTGCCAGCTCACCCCAGGGACAGGGTAGCACAGATACGCAGTATTTT
CDR3aa: CASSPQGQGSTDTQYF

d_gene: -
abundance: -
v_gene: TRBV9
j_gene: TRBJ2-3
CDR3nt: TGTGCCAGCAGCGCTGATAGTAGGACAGATACGCAGTATTTT
CDR3aa: CASSADSRTDTQYF

d_gene: -
abundance: -
v_gene: TRBV7-8
j_gene: TRBJ2-7
CDR3nt: TGTGCCAGCAGCTTATCCGGGGGCGCGGACGAGCAGTACTTC
CDR3aa: CASSLSGGADEQYF

d_gene: TRBD1
abundance: -
v_gene: TRBV25-1
j_gene: TRBJ2-7
CDR3nt: TGTGCCAGCGGATTCCCGGGACAGGAAACCTACGAGCAGTACTTC
CDR3aa: CASGFPGQETYEQYF

d_gene: -
abundance: few
v_gene: TRBV6-1
j_gene: TRBJ1-5
CDR3nt: TGTGCCAGCAGTGAACGGAGGGGGAGCAATCAGCCCCAGCATTTT
CDR3aa: CASSERRGSNQPQHF

d_gene: -
abundance: -
v_gene: TRBV5-1
j_gene: TRBJ2-7
CDR3nt: TGCGCCAGCAGCATTGACTTTTCCTACGAGCAGTACTTC
CDR3aa: CASSIDFSYEQYF

d_gene: -
abundance: -
v_gene: TRBV28
j_gene: TRBJ2-3
CDR3nt: TGTGCCAGCAGTTTCCGGCAGGGGACTCTCGGAGGGCAGTATTTT
CDR3aa: CASSFRQGTLGGQYF

d_gene: -
abundance: few
v_gene: TRBV30
j_gene: TRBJ1-1
CDR3nt: TGTGCCTGGAGTGCAGGAGGGGCTGAAGCTTTCTTT
CDR3aa: CAWSAGGAEAFF

d_gene: -
abundance: -
v_gene: TRBV6-6
j_gene: TRBJ2-5
CDR3nt: TGTGCCAGCAGGGCGTACCAAGAGACCCAGTACTTC
CDR3aa: CASRAYQETQYF

d_gene: TRBD1
abundance: -
v_gene: TRBV7-2
j_gene: TRBJ1-5
CDR3nt: TGTGCCAGCAGCTTATTGGGTAGGGGGCGAGGGCCCCAGCATTTT
CDR3aa: CASSLLGRGRGPQHF

d_gene: TRBD1
abundance: once
v_gene: TRBV13
j_gene: TRBJ1-4
CDR3nt: TGTGCCAGCAGCTTCCGGGACAGGGGCGGACTAAGTGAAAAACTGTTTTTT
CDR3aa: CASSFRDRGGLSEKLFF

d_gene: -
abundance: -
v_gene: TRBV6-1
j_gene: TRBJ2-7
CDR3nt: TGTGCCAGCAGTGAAGCGGGAGGCTCCTACGAGCAGTACTTC
CDR3aa: CASSEAGGSYEQYF

d_gene: -
abundance: -
v_gene: TRBV6-6
j_gene: TRBJ1-1
CDR3nt: TGTGCCAGCAGTTTGGCAGGTAGGGACACTGAAGCTTTCTTT
CDR3aa: CASSLAGRDTEAFF

d_gene: -
abundance: -
v_gene: TRBV19
j_gene: TRBJ1-1
CDR3nt: TGTGCCAGTAGTATCGCCATGAACACTGAAGCTTTCTTT
CDR3aa: CASSIAMNTEAFF

d_gene: -
abundance: -
v_gene: TRBV27
j_gene: TRBJ2-7
CDR3nt: TGTGCCAGCAGTTTTGTCGGGGGATCATCCTACGAGCAGTACTTC
CDR3aa: CASSFVGGSSYEQYF

d_gene: -
abundance: -
v_gene: TRBV29-1
j_gene: TRBJ1-2
CDR3nt: TGCAGCGTTGCCCACAGGGTGAGCTTGGATGGCTACACCTTC
CDR3aa: CSVAHRVSLDGYTF

d_gene: -
abundance: -
v_gene: TRBV6-1
j_gene: TRBJ1-2
CDR3nt: TGTGCCAGCAGCCTAAACAGGGATGGCTACACCTTC
CDR3aa: CASSLNRDGYTF

d_gene: -
abundance: -
v_gene: TRBV30
j_gene: TRBJ2-6
CDR3nt: TGTGCCGGGGGCGAGGTTTCTGGGGCCAACGTCCTGACTTTC
CDR3aa: CAGGEVSGANVLTF

d_gene: -
abundance: -
v_gene: TRBV5-1
j_gene: TRBJ1-2
CDR3nt: TGCGCCAGCAGCTTGGGGTCGTTGGGGGCTAACTATGGCTACACCTTC
CDR3aa: CASSLGSLGANYGYTF

d_gene: -
abundance: -
v_gene: TRBV28
j_gene: TRBJ2-7
CDR3nt: TGTGCCAGCAGTTCCGGGATCGGTACTCCCGTTGGATACGAGCAGTACTTC
CDR3aa: CASSSGIGTPVGYEQYF

d_gene: -
abundance: -
v_gene: TRBV9
j_gene: TRBJ1-5
CDR3nt: TGTGCCAGCAGCGTAGGGGGGGACAATCAGCCCCAGCATTTT
CDR3aa: CASSVGGDNQPQHF

d_gene: -
abundance: -
v_gene: TRBV27
j_gene: TRBJ2-3
CDR3nt: TGTGCCAGCAGTTTAGCACAGGTCACAGATACGCAGTATTTT
CDR3aa: CASSLAQVTDTQYF